The clone carrying this T cell receptor beta chain was detected a few times. Antigen unknown. This sample is part of a study of T-cell reconstitution after alpha-beta-depleted transplantation in children. Study results and caveats: Several hundred expanded graft clones reportedly were the source of alpha-beta T cells about two months after transplant. A year post-transplant, T-cell counts and diversity derived mostly from newly produced T cells. After transplant, high TCRbeta diversity at day 60 in some patients arose from surviving recipient T cells and thymic progenitors.

J lost 4 bases, V lost 4 bases, and 9 bases had no gene match. Germline V CDR1 and CDR2: SGHRS, YFSETQ. This CDR3 comprises 17 residues. Unique molecular identifiers featured in how the TCRbeta library was prepared. Using its own MiXCR run on the PCR reads, TCRdb lists one record per CDR3 protein. This sample yields about 980,000 distinct CDR3 sequences, of which under 30% are seen a single time; roughly 28% belongs to the top ten. The chain couples TRBV5-1 to TRBJ2-1; 12 bases are shared with TRBD2. The source of this sequence is a boy under two years old who had a stem cell transplant for SCID, so the T cells may come from the graft donor. This material consisted of PBMCs, mostly from graft donor cells, taken 360 days after TCRalphabeta/CD19-depleted stem cell transplant. The DNA for the CDR3 is TGCGCCAGCAGCCCCGCGACCCTAGCGGGGGGGTACAATGAGCAGTTCTTC. Translated, it gives CASSPATLAGGYNEQFF.